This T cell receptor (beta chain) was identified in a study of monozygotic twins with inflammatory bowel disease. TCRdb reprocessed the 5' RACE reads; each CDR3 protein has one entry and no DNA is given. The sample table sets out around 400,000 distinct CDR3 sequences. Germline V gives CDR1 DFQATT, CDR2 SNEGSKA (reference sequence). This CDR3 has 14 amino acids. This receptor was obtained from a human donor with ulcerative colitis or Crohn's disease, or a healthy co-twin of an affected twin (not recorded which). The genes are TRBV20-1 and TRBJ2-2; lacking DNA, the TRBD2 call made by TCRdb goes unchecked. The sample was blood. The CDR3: CSASGTLFTGELFF.